A selection of T cell receptor beta chains follows, all from one sample in a study of graft-versus-host responses after intestinal transplantation. Here immunoSEQ multiplex PCR was the method, and the copy in TCRdb shows in-frame clones only, minus some. The sample has approximately 18,000 clones; about nine tenths are singletons. The source material was PBMCs, sampled just over 230 days after intestinal transplant. The receptors stem from a human patient who received an intestinal transplant, so some T cells may come from the graft donor. Both conserved end residues are trimmed from each CDR3. Fields, in order: J gene, D gene, V gene, CDR3 protein. A D gene is named only where the DNA matches it firmly.

TRBJ2-5 | - | TRBV10-3 | AISDGETQY
TRBJ2-3 | - | TRBV7-9 | ASSLTGYDTQY
TRBJ2-3 | TRBD2 | TRBV4-2 | ASSPSGRGITQY
TRBJ2-3 | - | TRBV4-2 | ASSPGEVTDTQY
TRBJ1-5 | - | TRBV7-9 | ASSLSSGSSNQPQH
TRBJ1-6 | - | TRBV10-1 | ARRNFRWTYNSPLH
TRBJ1-5 | - | TRBV11-3 | ASSDSNQPQH
TRBJ2-1 | - | TRBV5-1 | ASSSGLYNEQF
TRBJ2-3 | - | TRBV7-2 | ASTRLRAGDTQY
TRBJ2-1 | - | TRBV2 | ASMGAGTRCNEQF
TRBJ2-3 | TRBD1 | TRBV19 | ASSTRTGGTDTQY
TRBJ1-3 | - | TRBV11-2 | ASRVDGSSGNTIY
TRBJ2-6 | TRBD1 | TRBV9 | ASGESGQGHSGANVLT
TRBJ1-1 | - | TRBV7-8 | ASSDLWPHGAF
TRBJ1-5 | TRBD1 | TRBV2 | ASSERAGGFHQPQH
TRBJ1-6 | - | TRBV27 | ASSLSGSSYNSPLH
TRBJ2-7 | TRBD2 | TRBV7-2 | ASSPIGGGAGEQY
TRBJ1-1 | TRBD1 | TRBV9 | ASSVDGRGGRGTEAF
TRBJ2-7 | - | TRBV5-1 | ASRRDFYEQY
TRBJ1-1 | - | TRBV6-5 | ASRAGGEAF
TRBJ1-5 | TRBD1 | TRBV10-2 | ASSESGTDQPQH
TRBJ1-1 | - | TRBV7-9 | ASSLATLNTEAF
TRBJ2-1 | - | TRBV21-1 | ASGRDRRNNEQF
TRBJ2-1 | - | TRBV18 | ASSPDGGGPYNEQF
TRBJ2-1 | TRBD2 | TRBV7-3 | ASSSLAGGRDEQF
TRBJ1-2 | - | TRBV5-1 | ASSLQGVTGYT
TRBJ2-7 | - | TRBV6-5 | ASRPFTGPYEQY
TRBJ1-1 | - | TRBV4-1 | ASSPTNLRVITGNTEAF
TRBJ1-5 | - | TRBV27 | ASKGGSVNQPQH
TRBJ2-5 | - | TRBV5-4 | ASSFDAGPNQETQY
TRBJ2-7 | - | TRBV6-5 | ASREITGGEQY
TRBJ1-2 | TRBD1 | TRBV4-2 | ASSQELGTGRPGYT
TRBJ1-2 | - | TRBV28 | ASISGEGNYGYT
TRBJ2-1 | TRBD2 | TRBV5-4 | ASSRLAGGPQAISEQF
TRBJ2-7 | - | TRBV6-5 | ASASLGRLSGEQY
TRBJ1-6 | TRBD1 | TRBV6-5 | ASNQGAPGSPLH
TRBJ2-7 | - | TRBV6-1 | ASSEPGNPAKQY
TRBJ1-1 | - | TRBV9 | ASSSGSWGPNTEAF
TRBJ1-6 | - | TRBV14 | ASSQGLVYNSPLH
TRBJ1-2 | - | TRBV7-8 | ASSLQANYGYT
TRBJ2-5 | - | TRBV7-9 | ASSLIHRGETQY
TRBJ1-2 | - | TRBV10-3 | AISATGTSNYGYT
TRBJ2-2 | - | TRBV6-5 | ASSYWDKPGELF
TRBJ1-3 | - | TRBV5-1 | ASSLGTGSGNTIY
TRBJ1-2 | - | TRBV9 | ASSTRRGSGWDYT
TRBJ1-5 | TRBD1 | TRBV18 | ASSPEDRGFSQPQH
TRBJ2-6 | - | TRBV5-5 | ASSLVGGGGANVLT
TRBJ1-4 | - | TRBV15 | ATLDRRNEKLF
TRBJ1-1 | - | TRBV25-1 | ASSAPSGGVTTEAF
TRBJ2-1 | - | TRBV4-1 | ASSHGRGPGYNEQF
TRBJ1-6 | - | TRBV2 | ASSDGGPSSYNSPLH
TRBJ1-5 | TRBD1 | TRBV6-5 | ASSGTGYSNQPQH
TRBJ1-1 | - | TRBV7-8 | ASSLAYRNTEAF